The present entry profiles one T cell receptor beta chain with its context. Antigen: not known. This same CDR3 is encoded by further DNA sequences in the sample. Original analysis: There were no quality scores in the junction-only immunoSEQ sequences, so filtering differed. TCRdb's copy holds only in-frame clones and misses some; the assay was immunoSEQ multiplex PCR. The V and J calls and the clone size are those of that table, but D and trimming were determined from the DNA. The sample holds 550,000 to 700,000 clones; about three quarters are singletons and the top ten take around 2%. The entry originates in a study of shared clonotypes between healthy human individuals. Overall study results and limits: Generally, estimated richness proved larger in naive subsets than it did in memory subsets. Non-shared clonotypes displayed generation probabilities falling below those of clonotypes present in all four donors.

The ends were cut back, 0 bases at V and 1 base at J, with 5 bases in the middle. Germline lookup yields CDR1 SGHRS and CDR2 YFSETQ. This CDR3 region has 14 residues. Division of CD4+ cells produced a CD45RA+ naive subset and a CD45RA-negative memory subset. J is TRBJ2-1 and V is TRBV5-1; D is unclear. What was sequenced was memory CD4+ T cells sorted from blood. Regarding subset: CD45RA-negative fraction. This clonotype originated in a woman in her twenties or thirties in good health. The CDR3 DNA reads TGCGCCAGCAGCTTGGCCCTATCCTACAATGAGCAGTTCTTC. Translation: CASSLALSYNEQFF. Using reference TRBV5-1 and TRBJ2-1 for the parts outside the CDR3, the full variable domain is KAGVTQTPRYLIKTRGQQVTLSCSPISGHRSVSWYQQTPGQGLQFLFEYFSETQRNKGNFPGRFSGRQFSNSRSEMNVSTLELGDSALYLCASSLALSYNEQFFGPGTRLTVL.